This T cell receptor (beta chain) originates from a study of blood T cell repertoires in COVID-19. On the study more broadly: Whether acute or convalescent, the COVID-19 samples came from the United States, Italy and Spain.

Per the germline V gene, CDR1 is LNHDA and CDR2 is SQIVND (reference sequence). CDR3 length equals 13 residues. Trimming left V 3 bases short and J 4 bases short, with 6 bases between. Generated by immunoSEQ multiplex PCR, the TCRdb table keeps only in-frame clones and is missing some. This table holds hundreds of thousands of clones, around 87% found once. Remarks on this clone: The sample holds other DNA sequences that translate to the same CDR3.

The gene calls are TRBV19 and TRBJ2-2; possible D gene TRBD1, 6 bases. This clonotype was sampled from a woman aged 30 to 39 who had recovered from COVID-19. The sample was peripheral blood. The CDR3 DNA sequence: TGTGCCAGTAGTATCAGGGGCACCGGGGAGCTGTTTTTT. It yields the protein CASSIRGTGELFF.